Listed below are T cell receptor beta chains from one sample, sequenced in a study of shared clonotypes between healthy human individuals. The assay was immunoSEQ multiplex PCR, and TCRdb's table has in-frame clones only and misses some. The table shows approximately 2,300,000 clones, with 85% to 95% occurring only once. Specimen: naive CD4+ T cells from PBMCs. These receptor sequences come from a man in his late teens or twenties in good health. Some clones in this sample may be carry-over from other donors' samples. CDR3s include the opening cysteine and the closing phenylalanine or tryptophan. A D gene is named only where the DNA matches it firmly. Some rows have no size entry. The others give once, few or many, or a class for an expanded clone.

D gene	clone size	J gene	V gene	CDR3 protein	CDR3 DNA
TRBD2	once	TRBJ2-7	TRBV28	CASSLTTTSSSYEQYF	TGTGCCAGCAGTCTGACAACGACTAGCAGCTCCTACGAGCAGTACTTC
-	-	TRBJ2-3	TRBV7-2	CASSLAGSSPSTDTQYF	TGTGCCAGCAGCTTAGCGGGCTCAAGTCCTAGCACAGATACGCAGTATTTT
-	-	TRBJ2-5	TRBV4-2	CASSQEGTMETQYF	TGTGCCAGCAGCCAAGAGGGAACCATGGAGACCCAGTACTTC
-	-	TRBJ1-1	TRBV18	CASSPPSGGVNTEAFF	TGTGCCAGCTCACCACCGAGCGGGGGGGTGAACACTGAAGCTTTCTTT
TRBD1	-	TRBJ2-2	TRBV5-1	CASRRPGQGATGELFF	TGCGCCAGCAGACGACCGGGACAGGGGGCCACCGGGGAGCTGTTTTTT
TRBD2	-	TRBJ2-1	TRBV5-1	CASSRTPAAGVGNEQFF	TGCGCCAGCAGCCGTACCCCAGCGGCGGGAGTGGGGAATGAGCAGTTCTTC
-	-	TRBJ1-2	TRBV21-1	CASSPRDRANYGYTF	TGTGCCAGCAGCCCCCGGGACAGGGCTAACTATGGCTACACCTTC
-	-	TRBJ1-3	TRBV27	CASSPTRGPGNTIYF	TGTGCCAGCAGCCCGACTCGGGGACCTGGAAACACCATATATTTT
-	-	TRBJ2-6	TRBV5-4	CASSPGTPSGANVLTF	TGTGCCAGCAGCCCAGGAACCCCCTCTGGGGCCAACGTCCTGACTTTC
-	-	TRBJ2-1	TRBV11-3	CASSLMAFDNEQFF	TGTGCCAGCAGCTTAATGGCGTTCGACAATGAGCAGTTCTTC
-	once	TRBJ1-2	TRBV10-3	CAISEMVYGYTF	TGTGCCATCAGTGAGATGGTATATGGCTACACCTTC
TRBD2	-	TRBJ2-2	TRBV10-3	CSSGGDTGELFF	TGTTCTAGCGGGGGGGACACCGGGGAGCTGTTTTTT
-	-	TRBJ2-7	TRBV6-5	CASSYPGARSLEQYF	TGTGCCAGCAGTTATCCCGGGGCGCGTTCCCTCGAGCAGTACTTC
-	-	TRBJ2-1	TRBV14	CASSQRGYNEQFF	TGTGCCAGCAGCCAGCGCGGATACAATGAGCAGTTCTTC
TRBD2	-	TRBJ2-3	TRBV28	CASRPFSGTPAQYF	TGTGCCAGTCGGCCCTTTAGCGGGACTCCCGCGCAGTATTTT
TRBD2	-	TRBJ2-7	TRBV19	CASSDRTSDPYEQYF	TGTGCCAGTAGTGACCGGACTAGCGATCCCTACGAGCAGTACTTC
-	-	TRBJ1-2	TRBV29-1	CSVTRGANYGYTF	TGCAGCGTGACCCGGGGGGCTAACTATGGCTACACCTTC
TRBD2	once	TRBJ2-3	TRBV5-1	CASSFTSGRGSTDTQYF	TGCGCCAGCAGCTTTACCAGCGGGAGGGGCAGCACAGATACGCAGTATTTT
-	-	TRBJ1-3	TRBV28	CASSTSDSSGNTIYF	TGTGCCAGCAGTACATCGGACAGCTCTGGAAACACCATATATTTT
-	-	TRBJ2-3	TRBV28	CASSFGGAYTDTQYF	TGTGCCAGCAGTTTCGGGGGAGCCTACACAGATACGCAGTATTTT
-	-	TRBJ2-5	TRBV19	CASSISRTYQETQYF	TGTGCCAGTAGTATTTCACGGACGTACCAAGAGACCCAGTACTTC
TRBD1	few	TRBJ1-1	TRBV11-1	CASSLDRGTEAFF	TGTGCCAGCAGCTTGGACAGGGGCACTGAAGCTTTCTTT